A single sample is the source of the 21 T cell receptor beta chains below, sequenced in a study of human T cells and chemical hapten exposure. From the RACE reads, TCRdb called clonotypes with MiXCR, one entry per CDR3 protein. This sample has 300,000 to 350,000 distinct CDR3 sequences, with roughly 6.9% found just once. The time point is: patch test 1, 2 weeks after DPC sensitization. Treatment denoted: therapeutic diphenylcyclopropenone sensitization with weekly scalp DPC. Sequenced material: whole blood, taken in connection with sensitization to the hapten diphenylcyclopropenone (DPC). These receptors were collected from a woman aged 18-29 years with alopecia areata. Some clones in this sample may be carry-over from other donors' samples.

V gene TRBV29-1 combines with J gene TRBJ1-4; maybe TRBD1 (5 bases). The V end lost 3 bases, the J end lost 9 bases, and 8 bases lay between the germline ends. CDR1 is SQVTM and CDR2 is ANQGSEA in the germline V gene. The CDR3 extends over 11 amino acids. CDR3 sequence (DNA): TGCAGCGTTGAGGCAGGGAAAAAACTGTTTTTT. Its translation: CSVEAGKKLFF.

This clonotype was seen repeatedly, ten times or more. The chain carries TRBV6-5 and TRBJ1-5; TRBD1 agrees at 9 bases. Trimming removed 6 bases from V and 6 bases from J; junction bases left unmatched: 9. CDR3 size: 15 residues. CDR1 is MNHEY, CDR2 SVGAGI, per germline. Written as DNA, the CDR3 is TGTGCCAGCAGCACCGGGACAGGGCGCAGTCAGCCCCAGCATTTT. Amino acids: CASSTGTGRSQPQHF.

The V gene is TRBV7-3, the J gene TRBJ1-2; D possibly corresponds to TRBD1 (6 bases). V shed 4 bases and J shed 3 bases, with 18 bases lying between them. The germline V gene encodes CDR1 SGHTA and CDR2 FQGTGA. This CDR3 has 16 amino acids. DNA for the CDR3: TGTGCCAGCAGCTCAGGGGACGGGCCCCTTGACTATGGCTACACCTTC. It encodes CASSSGDGPLDYGYTF.

The chain links TRBV6-5 to TRBJ2-7; 10 positions agree with TRBD1. V shed 0 bases and J 4 bases; nucleotides not matched to a gene: 3. The V gene's germline CDR1 is MNHEY and CDR2 SVGAGI. The CDR3 has 15 amino acids. The CDR3 region has the DNA TGTGCCAGCAGTTACTCATGGGACAGGGGTTACGAGCAGTACTTC. Translated: CASSYSWDRGYEQYF.

This clonotype was seen a few times. The chain employs TRBV13 and TRBJ1-1; no firm D call. Trimming cost V 4 bases and J 3 bases, with 12 bases left between them. Germline V gene sequence: CDR1 PRHDT, CDR2 FYEKMQ (reference sequence). The CDR3 runs 14 residues. The CDR3 DNA sequence: TGTGCCAGCAGCTCCCAGTACGGGGACACTGAAGCTTTCTTT. Its translation is CASSSQYGDTEAFF.

In its sample, this clonotype was seen many times. V is TRBV6-5 and J is TRBJ1-1; D ambiguous. Trimming cost V 3 bases and J 1 base, with 12 bases left between them. The CDR3 sequence is 15 residues long. CDR1 is MNHEY, CDR2 SVGAGI, per germline. CDR3 loop: CASSYIASSNTEAFF. The CDR3 DNA is TGTGCCAGCAGTTATATAGCGAGTTCGAACACTGAAGCTTTCTTT.

As regards this clonotype: With a much larger clone just one base away, this may be a read error. This sequence joins TRBV7-9 and TRBJ1-2, with D perhaps matching TRBD1 (5 bases). Germline V gene data show CDR1 as SEHNR and CDR2 as FQNEAQ (reference sequence). V was trimmed by 1 base and J by 4 bases, leaving 22 bases between them. The CDR3 is 18 amino acids. CDR3 DNA sequence: TGTGCCAGCAGCTTAGGTGTTTTGGTGGGGAAGGGGCCCTATGGCTACACCTTC. Encoded protein: CASSLGVLVGKGPYGYTF.

CDR3 sequence (DNA): TGTGCCAGCAGCGCCTCCACTAGCGGGGGTGGAGATACGCAGTATTTT. Its protein product is CASSASTSGGGDTQYF. The V and J genes are TRBV7-3 and TRBJ2-3; 11 positions agree with TRBD2. Germline-derived CDR1 and CDR2 are SGHTA and FQGTGA. J lost 5 bases, V lost 5 bases, and 9 bases had no gene match. The CDR3 extends over 16 amino acids.

This chain links TRBV10-2 with TRBJ1-2; the D gene is possibly TRBD1 (5 bases). From germline, CDR1 is WSHSY and CDR2 SAAADI. Trimming took off 5 bases at V and 8 bases at J, with 15 bases between the two ends. The CDR3 runs 13 residues. For the CDR3, the DNA is TGCGCCAGCAGTTCGGACATACCTGAAGGCTACACCTTC. Amino acid sequence: CASSSDIPEGYTF.

This clonotype was observed at least ten times. The chain recombines TRBV20-1 with TRBJ2-3, with TRBD1 as a possible D gene (6 bases). This CDR3 has 15 amino acids. The germline V gene encodes CDR1 DFQATT and CDR2 SNEGSKA (reference sequence). Trimming removed 5 bases at V and 2 bases at J, with 17 bases between. The CDR3 region is CSARSGQLFTDTQYF. The CDR3 region has the DNA TGCAGTGCTCGATCGGGACAACTATTCACAGATACGCAGTATTTT.

The chain has TRBV9 and TRBJ1-1; TRBD1 agrees at 7 bases. The V segment lost 1 base and the J segment 4 bases; nucleotides outside the gene matches: 4. From germline, CDR1 is SGDLS and CDR2 YYNGEE. CDR3 size: 14 residues. In DNA, the CDR3 is TGTGCCAGCAGCGTACAGGGGGTTAGCACTGAAGCTTTCTTT. Translation: CASSVQGVSTEAFF.

The J gene is TRBJ1-2, the V gene TRBV29-1; no firm D call. The CDR3 spans 12 residues. Trimming cost V 2 bases and J 6 bases, with 10 bases left between them. Germline lookup yields CDR1 SQVTM and CDR2 ANQGSEA. The CDR3 nucleotides are TGCAGCGTTGAACGGGGTAGTGATGGCTACACCTTC. Its protein is CSVERGSDGYTF.

This clonotype came up many times. The rearrangement links TRBV29-1 to TRBJ1-1; no definite D call. This CDR3 is built from 13 residues. Germline CDR1 is SQVTM and CDR2 is ANQGSEA. The germline V and J ends were trimmed by 3 bases and 6 bases, with 14 bases remaining between them. CDR3 in amino acids: CSVDRYPVAEAFF. In nucleotides, the CDR3 is TGCAGCGTTGATAGGTACCCCGTCGCTGAAGCTTTCTTT.

This clonotype has more than one count but fewer than ten. The genes are TRBV10-3 and TRBJ1-1; D not certain. The CDR3 is 14 amino acids. Germline CDR1 ENHRY, CDR2 SYGVKD. V lost 5 bases, J lost 5 bases, and 15 bases lay in between. The CDR3 region has the DNA TGTGCCATCAGTCCGACCGAAGTTTTGACTGAAGCTTTCTTT. This encodes CAISPTEVLTEAFF.

The V and J genes are TRBV3-1 and TRBJ1-3; weak D call: TRBD1 (5 bases). Trimming took off 4 bases at V and 4 bases at J, with 11 bases between the two ends. The CDR3 sequence is 14 residues long. The germline CDR1 and CDR2 sequences are LGHDT and YNNKEL (reference sequence). The CDR3 here is CASSLTVPGNTIYF. CDR3 DNA: TGTGCCAGCAGCCTGACAGTACCGGGAAACACCATATATTTT.

This clonotype was observed a few times. The rearrangement links TRBV2 to TRBJ2-3, with 8 nucleotides matching TRBD2. From germline, CDR1 is SNHLY and CDR2 FYNNEI. The junction had 13 bases not matched to a gene; V was cut back by 5 bases and J by 6 bases. The CDR3 has 16 amino acids. The CDR3 region is CASSPPQAGAGDTQYF. The CDR3 DNA follows: TGTGCCAGCAGTCCGCCCCAAGCGGGGGCCGGGGATACGCAGTATTTT.

The chain is built from TRBV4-3 and TRBJ2-1; 8 bases match TRBD2. Trimming at V came to 0 bases and at J to 8 bases, leaving 6 bases not matched to a gene. Germline loops: CDR1 LGHNA, CDR2 YSLEER. There are 15 residues in the CDR3. CDR3 loop: CASSQDYSGGDEQFF. The DNA for the CDR3 is TGCGCCAGCAGCCAAGATTATTCGGGAGGGGATGAGCAGTTCTTC.

This chain uses TRBV6-5 with TRBJ2-7, with D possibly being TRBD1 (6 bases). The V gene lost 5 bases and the J gene lost 2 bases, with 13 bases spanning the gap. Looked up from germline, CDR1 is MNHEY and CDR2 is SVGAGI. There are 14 residues in the CDR3. The CDR3 bases are TGTGCCAGCAGTCCCATGGACAGAGCCTACGAGCAGTACTTC. Encoded protein: CASSPMDRAYEQYF.

This clonotype was found many times. The chain joins TRBV7-2 to TRBJ1-5; TRBD1 aligns across 7 bases. J gave up 0 bases and V 4 bases, and 6 bases lay outside the gene matches. Germline CDR1 reads SGHTA; CDR2 reads FQGNSA. The CDR3 contains 16 residues. CDR3 protein: CASSSRGTVSNQPQHF. In DNA form, the CDR3 reads TGTGCCAGCAGCTCCCGGGGGACAGTTAGCAATCAGCCCCAGCATTTT.

This clonotype was detected a few times. The chain recombines TRBV3-1 with TRBJ2-7, with 8 bases identical to TRBD1. Per germline, CDR1 LGHDT and CDR2 YNNKEL (reference sequence). This CDR3 is built from 15 residues. J lost 4 bases, V lost 2 bases, and 7 bases had no gene match. In DNA, the CDR3 is TGTGCCAGCAGCCAATTCCAGGGGGCAGGGTACGAGCAGTACTTC. This gives the protein CASSQFQGAGYEQYF.

This clonotype was counted many times. The rearrangement links TRBV12-3 or TRBV12-4 to TRBJ2-4; TRBD1 matches at 7 bases. The CDR3 is 11 residues long. Written as DNA, the CDR3 is TGTGCACAAGGCAGGGGGAACATTCAGTACTTC. It codes for CAQGRGNIQYF.